What follows is one T cell receptor beta chain and its context. The data were produced by immunoSEQ multiplex PCR, yet TCRdb's version contains in-frame clones alone and is incomplete. The repertoire holds some 100,000 clones, with roughly 91% as singletons. The data are from a study of control samples from healthy donors and cancer patients. The CDR3 spans 15 residues. The clonotype originates from a man younger than 45 in good health. The sample was blood. V and J are TRBV21-1 and TRBJ1-5; the listed D gene, TRBD1, was not tested against the DNA. TRBV21-1 is given as a pseudogene. The CDR3 here is CASSKVKGRDQPQHF. The CDR3 nucleotides are TGTGCCAGCAGCAAAGTGAAGGGCAGGGATCAGCCCCAGCATTTT.